Reported below is one T cell receptor (beta chain). What antigen it recognizes has not been identified. It has no much larger one-base neighbor in the sample; base qualities were not kept. Cut back by 8 bases and 3 bases, the V and J ends lie 11 bases apart. CDR1 and CDR2 were assigned from the germline V gene (reference sequence) as MNHEY and SMNVEV. The CDR3 runs 13 amino acids, cysteine and phenylalanine included. This entry keeps only the CDR3 DNA: 39 bases, framed from base 1. Patients with a history of autoimmune disease or receiving systemic immunosuppression were excluded from the trial. Peripheral blood for TCR sequencing was collected from all dose cohorts at baseline, on cycle 4 day 1, and on cycle 7 day 1. The samples were drawn from a first-in-human, open-label, multicenter phase I dose-escalation trial of ivuxolimab. Adults with locally advanced or metastatic melanoma, renal cell carcinoma, hepatocellular carcinoma or head and neck squamous cell carcinoma were enrolled in the trial. Before TCR sequencing, CD4+ and CD8+ T cells were separately sorted from peripheral blood.

These data belong to a study of OX40 agonist ivuxolimab in advanced cancers. Some background on the complete study: Ivuxolimab was a fully human IgG2 agonistic monoclonal antibody targeting the costimulatory receptor OX40 (CD134). Intravenous ivuxolimab was administered to patients every 2 weeks at six dose levels: 0.01, 0.1, 0.3, 1.5, 3 and 10 mg/kg. Of the 50 or so patients in dose escalation, about 20 had hepatocellular carcinoma, some 15 had melanoma, 9 had renal cell carcinoma and 9 had head and neck cancer. A male proportion of 70% to 90% and a mean age of approximately 58 years, ranging from about 23 to 90, were recorded for the dose-escalation cohort. Patients were allowed to have had prior anti-PD-1, anti-PD-L1 or anti-CTLA-4 therapy, and around 41% of the dose-escalation patients had previously received checkpoint inhibitors. Partial responses occurred in three dose-escalation patients: two with cutaneous melanoma and one with hepatocellular carcinoma. Peripheral TCRbeta sequencing aimed to test whether ivuxolimab altered TCR sequence diversity and caused clonal T-cell expansion. The paper covers the monotherapy dose-escalation part of the phase I ivuxolimab trial, which included N ≈ 50 patients. Points the paper makes about the study in general: At doses of 0.1 to 3.0 mg/kg, clonal expansion of both CD4+ and CD8+ T cells in blood was seen between baseline and week 6. In partial responders in the 0.1-3.0 mg/kg groups, normalized peripheral clonal expansion was found to be among the lowest, especially among CD8+ T cells. The antigen specificity of the clonally expanded peripheral T cells was not determined. After ivuxolimab, more expanded clones were found on average in CD8+ T cells than in CD4+ T cells. Low levels of normalized T-cell clonal expansion were also shown by some nonresponding patients.

For sequencing of the TCRbeta CDR3 region, genomic DNA was extracted from the sorted cells. The immunoSEQ Assay was used for sequencing of TCRbeta CDR3 regions. In TCRdb, the immuneACCESS table is reduced to in-frame sequences with V and J assigned. These tables do not hold every clone; where another copy was compared, an unresolved V gene accounts for under half, and the others remain unexplained. For this sample the table gives over 70,000 clones, of which approximately 94% were detected only once. The ten largest clones take up roughly an eighth of the sample. The clonotype comes from an adult with an advanced solid tumor such as melanoma, head and neck, liver or kidney cancer. Sequences were derived from CD4+ or CD8+ T cells sorted from blood, sampled in a trial of the OX40 agonist ivuxolimab. The chain was built from TRBV27 and TRBJ2-1; TRBD1 might be the D gene, on 5 matching bases. The CDR3 sequence is CASRSDNYNEQFF. The DNA reads TGTGCCAGCCGTTCGGACAACTACAATGAGCAGTTCTTC.